The sequence of this TCR beta chain was determined in a study of naive and memory T cell subsets. Notes on the study in general: Naive and memory repertoire findings lacked a ground truth for validation. Naive and memory subsets had different power law exponents for TCR abundance. A few larger clonotypes appeared in naive repertoires, especially CD8, possibly memory cells re-expressing CD45RA.

On this clonotype: The target antigen is unknown.

The CDR3 is 15 residues long. V was shortened by 6 bases and J by 1 base, with 15 bases between the two germline ends. The germline V gene has CDR1 LGHDT and CDR2 YNNKEL (reference sequence). An equimolar mix of two oligonucleotides served as the beta constant-region primer for TRBC1 and TRBC2. Four rounds of PCR amplified the ligated cDNA using nested alpha and beta constant-region primers plus SP2. MiXCR, applied by TCRdb to the UMI-ligation and nested PCR reads, yields one record per CDR3 protein. Of roughly 100,000 distinct CDR3 sequences listed, approximately 11% were seen once; the top ten hold more than 0.11%.

The clonotype comes from a human donor in good health. This chain joins TRBV3-1 and TRBJ2-5, with no clear D. Sequencing was done on a sample of naive CD4+ T cells from blood. DNA for the CDR3: TGTGCCAGCAGTCTCCCCGGCAAGGGCCAAGAGACCCAGTACTTC. It codes for CASSLPGKGQETQYF.